This entry is about one TCR beta chain. Its antigen remains unknown. The data originate from a study of CD8 T cells in ankylosing spondylitis. The CDR3 contains 17 residues. Germline assignment: CDR1 SGHAT and CDR2 FQNNGV. V was trimmed by 5 bases and J by 7 bases, leaving 26 bases between them. Study results and caveats: Disease-linked clones bore a CD8+ phenotype and were relatively rare in peripheral blood. It appeared that ankylosing spondylitis blood was characterized by a TCR beta motif of about 8 highly homologous variants. Clones tied to disease were said to be significantly enriched in matched ankylosing spondylitis synovial fluid. In synovial fluid and blood from reactive arthritis, some motif variants were previously reported.

Preparation of TCR beta libraries was done by quantitative 5'-RACE with molecular barcodes. TCRdb re-analysed the 5' RACE reads in MiXCR, keeping a single row per CDR3 protein. The profile covers roughly 450,000 distinct CDR3 sequences, with 25% to 30% appearing a single time and 0.85% to 1% taken by the ten largest. The V and J genes are TRBV11-2 and TRBJ1-2; a possible D gene is TRBD1 (5 bases). This receptor was identified in a male donor with ankylosing spondylitis. Sequenced: blood, either unsorted or a sorted T cell fraction (not recorded which). The CDR3 DNA reads TGTGCCAGCAGCCCAATCCCCCGGGGCAGGGTCGATCTTGGCTACACCTTC. It translates to CASSPIPRGRVDLGYTF.